This TCR beta chain was sequenced for a study of OX40 agonist ivuxolimab in advanced cancers. Study information: Patients got intravenous ivuxolimab at 0.01 to 10 mg/kg every 2 weeks. Dose-escalation subjects each had hepatocellular carcinoma, melanoma, renal cell or head and neck cancer. Among those treated, three patients had partial responses, one with hepatocellular carcinoma and two with cutaneous melanoma. Study-wide points: The expanded peripheral T cells' antigen specificity was not determined.

Concerning this clone: Its specificity is not known.

Germline V gene sequence: CDR1 SGHAT, CDR2 FQDESV (reference sequence). The CDR3 consists of 17 residues. The ends lost 1 base at V and 1 base at J; junction bases unmatched: 6. TCRdb keeps only in-frame clones here, not all; method: immunoSEQ multiplex PCR. Here the sample spans nearly 50,000 clones, around 84% being singletons. This rearrangement joins TRBV11-1 to TRBJ2-2, with TRBD2 matching 7 bases. Specimen: CD4+ or CD8+ T cells sorted from blood, collected in a trial of the OX40 agonist ivuxolimab. The receptor comes from an adult with an advanced solid tumor such as melanoma, head and neck, liver or kidney cancer. The CDR3 region has the DNA TGTGCCAGCAGCTTAGACATTAGCGGGCTGAACACCGGGGAGCTGTTTTTT. Encoded protein: CASSLDISGLNTGELFF.